This T cell receptor (beta chain) stems from a study of cytomegalovirus exposure and HLA in healthy donors. Comment on this clone: The target antigen is unknown.

Study observations and caveats: Further analysis, carried out later, found HLA-associated TCR beta chains more clonally expanded than equally common other chains. Researchers catalogued about 150 TCR beta chains as cytomegalovirus-associated. Earlier findings revealed that most TCR beta V segments proved productive either about 90% or about 30% of the time.

A multiplex PCR was run with 60 Vbeta primers and 13 Jbeta primers. Sequencing used immunoSEQ multiplex PCR; TCRdb keeps in-frame clones, though not all of them. The sample carries 210,000 or so clones, over 70% recorded once. Sequenced material: PBMCs. The clonotype was recovered from a woman in her sixties in good health and CMV-seropositive.

CDR3 nucleotides: TGCGCCAGCAGCCTTTTGACTAGCGGGGGCGAGGGGGAGCTGTTTTTT. Encoded protein: CASSLLTSGGEGELFF. The J gene is TRBJ2-2, the V gene TRBV4-3; 12 bases match TRBD2. The CDR3 covers 16 residues. V gave up 4 bases and J gave up 8 bases; unmatched junction bases: 8. Germline loops: CDR1 LGHNA, CDR2 YSLEER.